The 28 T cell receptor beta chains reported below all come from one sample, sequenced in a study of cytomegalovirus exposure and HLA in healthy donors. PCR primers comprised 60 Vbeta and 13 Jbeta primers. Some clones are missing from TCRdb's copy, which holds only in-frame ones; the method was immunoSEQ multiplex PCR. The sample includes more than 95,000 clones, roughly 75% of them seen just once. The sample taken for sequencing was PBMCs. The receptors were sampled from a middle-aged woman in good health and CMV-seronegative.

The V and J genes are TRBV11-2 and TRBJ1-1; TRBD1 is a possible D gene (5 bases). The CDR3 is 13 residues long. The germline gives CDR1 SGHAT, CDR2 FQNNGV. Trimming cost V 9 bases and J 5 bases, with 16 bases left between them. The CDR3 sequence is CASTLGGRTEAFF. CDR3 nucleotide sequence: TGTGCCAGTACACTGGGGGGAAGGACTGAAGCTTTCTTT.

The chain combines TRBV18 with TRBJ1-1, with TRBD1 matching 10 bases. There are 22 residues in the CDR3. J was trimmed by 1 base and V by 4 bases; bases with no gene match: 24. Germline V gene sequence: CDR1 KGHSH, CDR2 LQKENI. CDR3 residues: CASSRTGGLAQWQSQSNTEAFF. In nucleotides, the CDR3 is TGTGCCAGCTCACGGACAGGGGGGCTAGCTCAATGGCAGTCTCAATCGAACACTGAAGCTTTCTTT.

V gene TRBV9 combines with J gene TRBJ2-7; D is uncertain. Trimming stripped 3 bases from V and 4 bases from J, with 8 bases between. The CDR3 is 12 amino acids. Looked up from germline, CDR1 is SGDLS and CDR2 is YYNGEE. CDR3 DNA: TGTGCCAGCAGCGGAAACGGGTACGAGCAGTACTTC. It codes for CASSGNGYEQYF. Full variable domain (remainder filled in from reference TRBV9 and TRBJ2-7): DSGVTQTPKHLITATGQRVTLRCSPRSGDLSVYWYQQSLDQGLQFLIQYYNGEERAKGNILERFSAQQFPDLHSELNLSSLELGDSALYFCASSGNGYEQYFGPGTRLTVT.

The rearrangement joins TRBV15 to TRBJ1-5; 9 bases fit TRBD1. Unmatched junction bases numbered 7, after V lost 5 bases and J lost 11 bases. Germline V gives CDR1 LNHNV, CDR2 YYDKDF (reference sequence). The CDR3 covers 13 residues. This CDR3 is CATSPSDRGTQHF. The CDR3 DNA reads TGTGCCACCAGCCCCTCGGACAGGGGAACCCAGCATTTT.

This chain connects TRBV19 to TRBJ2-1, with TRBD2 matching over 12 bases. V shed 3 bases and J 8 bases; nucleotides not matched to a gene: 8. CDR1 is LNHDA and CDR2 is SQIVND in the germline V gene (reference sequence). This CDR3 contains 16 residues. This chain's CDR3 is CASSILAGGLGDEQFF. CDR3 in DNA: TGTGCCAGTAGTATTCTAGCGGGAGGGCTTGGGGATGAGCAGTTCTTC.

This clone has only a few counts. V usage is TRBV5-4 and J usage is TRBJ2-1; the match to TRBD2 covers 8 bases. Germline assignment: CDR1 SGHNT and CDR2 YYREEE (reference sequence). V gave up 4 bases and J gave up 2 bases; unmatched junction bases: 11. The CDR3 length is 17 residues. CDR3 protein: CASSPTSVRRPYNEQFF. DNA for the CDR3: TGTGCCAGCAGCCCGACTAGCGTACGCAGGCCCTACAATGAGCAGTTCTTC.

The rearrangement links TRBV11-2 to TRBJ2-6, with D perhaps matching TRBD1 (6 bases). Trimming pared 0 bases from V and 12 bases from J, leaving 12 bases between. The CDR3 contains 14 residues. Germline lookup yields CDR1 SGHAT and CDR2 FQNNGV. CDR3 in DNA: TGTGCCAGCAGCTTAGAAACCGGACAGTCCGTCCTGACTTTC. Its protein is CASSLETGQSVLTF.

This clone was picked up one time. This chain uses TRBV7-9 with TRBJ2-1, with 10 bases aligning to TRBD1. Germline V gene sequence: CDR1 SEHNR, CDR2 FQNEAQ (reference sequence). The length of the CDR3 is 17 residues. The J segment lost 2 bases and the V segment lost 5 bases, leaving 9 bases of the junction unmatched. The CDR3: CASSPLPGTGAYNEQFF. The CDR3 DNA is TGTGCCAGCAGCCCTCTCCCCGGGACAGGGGCCTACAATGAGCAGTTCTTC. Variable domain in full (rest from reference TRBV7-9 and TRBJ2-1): DTGVSQNPRHKITKRGQNVTFRCDPISEHNRLYWYRQTLGQGPEFLTYFQNEAQLEKSRLLSDRFSAERPKGSFSTLEIQRTEQGDSAMYLCASSPLPGTGAYNEQFFGPGTRLTVL.

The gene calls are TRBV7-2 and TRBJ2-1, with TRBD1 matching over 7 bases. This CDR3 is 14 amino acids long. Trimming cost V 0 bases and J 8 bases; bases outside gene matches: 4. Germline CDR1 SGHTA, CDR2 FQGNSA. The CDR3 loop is CASSLAGGRHEQFF. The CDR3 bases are TGTGCCAGCAGCTTAGCAGGGGGCCGCCATGAGCAGTTCTTC.

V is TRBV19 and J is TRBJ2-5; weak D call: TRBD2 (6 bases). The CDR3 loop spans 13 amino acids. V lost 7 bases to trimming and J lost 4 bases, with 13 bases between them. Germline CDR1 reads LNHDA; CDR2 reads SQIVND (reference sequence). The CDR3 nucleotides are TGTGCCAGTACAGCAGGGCGGGGAGAGACCCAGTACTTC. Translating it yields CASTAGRGETQYF.

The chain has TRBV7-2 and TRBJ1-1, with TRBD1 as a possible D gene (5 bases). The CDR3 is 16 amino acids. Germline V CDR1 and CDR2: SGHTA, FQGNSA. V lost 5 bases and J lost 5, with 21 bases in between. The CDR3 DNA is TGTGCCAGCAGCCGGATGTTTATCGGGGACTTTACTGAAGCTTTCTTT. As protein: CASSRMFIGDFTEAFF.

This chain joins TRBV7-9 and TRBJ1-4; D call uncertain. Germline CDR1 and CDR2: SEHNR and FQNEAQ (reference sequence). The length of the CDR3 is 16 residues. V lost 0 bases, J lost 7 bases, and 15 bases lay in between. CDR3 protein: CASSLAGGRVGEKLFF. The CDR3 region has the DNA TGTGCCAGCAGCTTAGCGGGCGGGAGAGTGGGTGAAAAACTGTTTTTT.

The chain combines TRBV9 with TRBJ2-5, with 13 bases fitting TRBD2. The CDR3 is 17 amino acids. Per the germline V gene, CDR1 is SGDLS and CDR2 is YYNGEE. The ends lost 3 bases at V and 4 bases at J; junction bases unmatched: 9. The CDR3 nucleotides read TGTGCCAGCAGCGGGGGAGGACTAGCGGGAGAAAGAGAGACCCAGTACTTC. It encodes CASSGGGLAGERETQYF.

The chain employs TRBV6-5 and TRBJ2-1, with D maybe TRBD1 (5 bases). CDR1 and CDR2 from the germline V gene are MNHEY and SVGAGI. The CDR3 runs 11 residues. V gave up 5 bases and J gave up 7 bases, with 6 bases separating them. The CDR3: CASSRGNEQFF. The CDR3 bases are TGTGCCAGCAGTAGGGGTAATGAGCAGTTCTTC.

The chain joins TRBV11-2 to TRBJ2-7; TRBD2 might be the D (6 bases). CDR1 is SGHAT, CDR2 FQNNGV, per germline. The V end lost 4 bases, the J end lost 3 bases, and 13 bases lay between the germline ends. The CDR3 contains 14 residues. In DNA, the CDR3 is TGTGCCAGCAGCTATGCGGAGGGAAGCTACGAGCAGTACTTC. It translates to CASSYAEGSYEQYF.

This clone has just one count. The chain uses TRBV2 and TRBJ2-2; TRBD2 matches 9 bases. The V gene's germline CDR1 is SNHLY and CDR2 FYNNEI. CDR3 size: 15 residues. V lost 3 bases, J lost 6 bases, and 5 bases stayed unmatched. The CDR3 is CASSEALAGPGELFF. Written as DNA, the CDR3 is TGTGCCAGCAGTGAGGCACTAGCGGGCCCCGGGGAGCTGTTTTTT.

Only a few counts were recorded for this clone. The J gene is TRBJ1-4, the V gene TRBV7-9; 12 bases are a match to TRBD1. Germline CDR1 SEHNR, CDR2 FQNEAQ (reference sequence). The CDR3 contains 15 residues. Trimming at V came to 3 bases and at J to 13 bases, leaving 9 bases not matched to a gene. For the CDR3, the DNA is TGTGCCAGCAGCTTGCCCGGGACAGGGGGCAACGCACTGTTTTTT. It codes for CASSLPGTGGNALFF.

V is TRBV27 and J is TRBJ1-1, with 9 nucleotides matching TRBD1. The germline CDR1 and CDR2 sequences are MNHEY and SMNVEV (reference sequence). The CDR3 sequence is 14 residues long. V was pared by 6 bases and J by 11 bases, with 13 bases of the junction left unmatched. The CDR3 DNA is TGTGCCAGCAGGCCGGACAGGGGCGGGTCGGGTGCTTTCTTT. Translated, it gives CASRPDRGGSGAFF.

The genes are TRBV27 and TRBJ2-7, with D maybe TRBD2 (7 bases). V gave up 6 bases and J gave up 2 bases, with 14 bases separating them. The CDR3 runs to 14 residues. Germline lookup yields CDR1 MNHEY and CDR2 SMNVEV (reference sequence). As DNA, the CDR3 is TGTGCCAGCAGCCTTAGGGGGGGACCCTACGAGCAGTACTTC. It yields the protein CASSLRGGPYEQYF.

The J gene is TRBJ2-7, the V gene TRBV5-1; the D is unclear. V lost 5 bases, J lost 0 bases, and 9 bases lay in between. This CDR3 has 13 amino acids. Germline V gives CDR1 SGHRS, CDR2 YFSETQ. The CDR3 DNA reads TGCGCCAGCAGTCTACTCTCCTCCTACGAGCAGTACTTC. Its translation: CASSLLSSYEQYF.

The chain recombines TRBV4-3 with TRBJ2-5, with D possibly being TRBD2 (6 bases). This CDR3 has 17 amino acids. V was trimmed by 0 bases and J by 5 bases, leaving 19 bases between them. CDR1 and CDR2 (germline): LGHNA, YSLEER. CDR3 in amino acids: CASSQDQAGLPGETQYF. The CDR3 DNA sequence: TGCGCCAGCAGCCAAGATCAGGCGGGACTCCCTGGGGAGACCCAGTACTTC.

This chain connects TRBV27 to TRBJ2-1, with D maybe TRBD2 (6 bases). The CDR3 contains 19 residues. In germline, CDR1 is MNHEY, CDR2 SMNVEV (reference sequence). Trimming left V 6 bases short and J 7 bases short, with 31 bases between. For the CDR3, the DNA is TGTGCCAGCAGCCACACCAATCCCGTGGCGGGGAGGAGAGGGAATGAGCAGTTCTTC. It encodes CASSHTNPVAGRRGNEQFF.

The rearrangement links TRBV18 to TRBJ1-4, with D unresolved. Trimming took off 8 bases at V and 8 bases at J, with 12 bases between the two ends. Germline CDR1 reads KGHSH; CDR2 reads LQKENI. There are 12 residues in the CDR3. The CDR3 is CASATVGEKLFF. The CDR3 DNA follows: TGTGCCAGCGCTACGGTCGGGGAAAAACTGTTTTTT. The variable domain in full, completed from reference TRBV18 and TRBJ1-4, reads NAGVMQNPRHLVRRRGQEARLRCSPMKGHSHVYWYRQLPEEGLKFMVYLQKENIIDESGMPKERFSAEFPKEGPSILRIQQVVRGDSAAYFCASATVGEKLFFGSGTQLSVL.

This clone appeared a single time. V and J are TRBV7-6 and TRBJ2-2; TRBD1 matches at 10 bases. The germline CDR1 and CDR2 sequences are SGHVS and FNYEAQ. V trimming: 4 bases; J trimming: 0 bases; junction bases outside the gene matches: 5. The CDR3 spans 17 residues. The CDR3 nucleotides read TGTGCCAGCAGCTGGGGGACAGGGGCCGCGAACACCGGGGAGCTGTTTTTT. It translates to CASSWGTGAANTGELFF.

Here the CDR3 DNA reads TGTGCCAGCAGTTTACCGACGGGAGAAGGCACTGAAGCTTTCTTT. It translates to CASSLPTGEGTEAFF. The chain employs TRBV28 and TRBJ1-1, with D unclear. Germline V CDR1 and CDR2: MDHEN, SYDVKM. Trimming stripped 2 bases from V and 4 bases from J, with 14 bases between. The CDR3 has 15 amino acids.

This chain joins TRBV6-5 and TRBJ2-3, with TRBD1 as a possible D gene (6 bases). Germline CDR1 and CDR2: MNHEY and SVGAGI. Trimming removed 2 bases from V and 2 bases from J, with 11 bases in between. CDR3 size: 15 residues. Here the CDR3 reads CASSYLGANTDTQYF. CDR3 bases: TGTGCCAGCAGTTACCTGGGGGCTAACACAGATACGCAGTATTTT.

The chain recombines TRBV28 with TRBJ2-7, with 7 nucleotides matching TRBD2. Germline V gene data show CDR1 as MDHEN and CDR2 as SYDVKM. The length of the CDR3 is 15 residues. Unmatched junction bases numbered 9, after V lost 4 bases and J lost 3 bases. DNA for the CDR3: TGTGCCAGCAGTTCCGGGACTACTGTAAACTACGAGCAGTACTTC. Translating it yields CASSSGTTVNYEQYF.

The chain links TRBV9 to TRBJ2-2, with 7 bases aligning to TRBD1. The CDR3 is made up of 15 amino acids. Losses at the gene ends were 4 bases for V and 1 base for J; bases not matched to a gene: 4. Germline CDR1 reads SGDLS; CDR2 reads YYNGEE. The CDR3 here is CASSPWTGNTGELFF. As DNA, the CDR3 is TGTGCCAGCAGCCCATGGACAGGGAACACCGGGGAGCTGTTTTTT.